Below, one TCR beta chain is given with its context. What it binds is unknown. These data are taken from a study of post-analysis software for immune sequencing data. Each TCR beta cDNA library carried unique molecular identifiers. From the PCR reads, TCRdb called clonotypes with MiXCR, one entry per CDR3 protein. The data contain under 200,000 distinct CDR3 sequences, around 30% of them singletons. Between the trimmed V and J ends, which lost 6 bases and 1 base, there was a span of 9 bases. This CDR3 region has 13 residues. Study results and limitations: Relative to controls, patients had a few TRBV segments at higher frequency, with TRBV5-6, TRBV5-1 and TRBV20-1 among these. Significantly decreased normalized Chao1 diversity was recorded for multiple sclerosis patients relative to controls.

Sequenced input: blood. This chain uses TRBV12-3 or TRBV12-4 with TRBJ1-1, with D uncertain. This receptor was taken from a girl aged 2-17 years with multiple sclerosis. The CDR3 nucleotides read TGTGCCAGCAGACGAGCCCCGAACACTGAAGCTTTCTTT. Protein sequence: CASRRAPNTEAFF.